These 20 T cell receptor beta chains came from one sample sequenced in a study of CD8+ T cells in alopecia areata. Treatment of the sample: oral pan-JAK inhibitor, 5-10 mg twice daily. After isolation, RNA underwent reverse transcription to generate cDNA as the sequencing template. Only in-frame clones appear in the TCRdb table, and some are missing; sequencing was by immunoSEQ multiplex PCR. The sample lists approximately 210,000 clones, approximately 67% occurring once. The input for sequencing was CD4+ T cells sorted from blood, taken at approximately week 42, from a patient treated with tofacitinib. The receptors shown here come from a human donor with alopecia areata.

The J gene is TRBJ2-5, the V gene TRBV25-1, with a weak D call TRBD1 (6 bases). Germline CDR1 is MGHDK and CDR2 is SYGVNS. V was trimmed by 6 bases and J by 1 base, leaving 6 bases between them. The CDR3 has 12 residues. CDR3 bases: TGTGCCAGCAGCAGGGGCCAAGAGACCCAGTACTTC. Translated, it gives CASSRGQETQYF.

V gene TRBV5-1 combines with J gene TRBJ2-2; the D call may be TRBD1 or TRBD2 (5 bases each). V was shortened by 4 bases and J by 6 bases, with 19 bases between the two germline ends. Germline CDR1 reads SGHRS; CDR2 reads YFSETQ. The CDR3 runs 16 residues. CDR3 sequence (DNA): TGCGCCAGCAGCCTCCGGGACCTACAGTTCTCCGGGGAGCTGTTTTTT. Protein sequence: CASSLRDLQFSGELFF. Using reference TRBV5-1 and TRBJ2-2 for the parts outside the CDR3, the full variable domain is KAGVTQTPRYLIKTRGQQVTLSCSPISGHRSVSWYQQTPGQGLQFLFEYFSETQRNKGNFPGRFSGRQFSNSRSEMNVSTLELGDSALYLCASSLRDLQFSGELFFGEGSRLTVL.

This chain connects TRBV9 to TRBJ2-5; TRBD2 aligns across 8 bases. V dropped 0 bases and J dropped 5; count of bases not matched to a gene: 6. This CDR3 spans 15 amino acids. Germline CDR1 SGDLS, CDR2 YYNGEE. CDR3 sequence reads: CASSVGPGGPETQYF. In DNA form, the CDR3 reads TGTGCCAGCAGCGTAGGACCGGGGGGGCCGGAGACCCAGTACTTC.

V gene TRBV12-5 combines with J gene TRBJ2-1, with 13 bases fitting TRBD2. Trimming at V came to 5 bases and at J to 6 bases, leaving 7 bases not matched to a gene. The CDR3 loop spans 16 amino acids. Looked up from germline, CDR1 is LGHNT and CDR2 is FRNRAP. CDR3 residues: CASGTPGLAGFNEQFF. DNA for the CDR3: TGTGCTAGTGGTACCCCGGGACTAGCGGGGTTCAATGAGCAGTTCTTC.

This chain joins TRBV4-3 and TRBJ2-1; 7 nucleotides line up with TRBD1. V was clipped by 4 bases and J by 6 bases; unmatched bases: 6. Germline CDR1 and CDR2: LGHNA and YSLEER. This CDR3 is 14 amino acids long. This CDR3 is CASSRNRGFNEQFF. The CDR3 DNA is TGCGCCAGCAGCCGAAACAGGGGTTTCAATGAGCAGTTCTTC.

In regard to this clone: Since the CDR3 does not end with the conserved phenylalanine or tryptophan, this likely comes from a read error. Because the CDR3's place on the DNA is in doubt, the DNA is left out and the CDR3 is given as listed by TCRdb. V is TRBV6-6 and J is TRBJ2-7; TRBD2 reflects the table's D call only, with no check against the DNA. The CDR3 sequence runs 11 residues, both termini included. The germline V gene has CDR1 MNHNY and CDR2 SVGAGI (reference sequence). This chain's CDR3 is CASSSPGLLYI.

The chain uses TRBV5-6 and TRBJ2-7; possible D gene TRBD2, 5 bases. The V gene's germline CDR1 is SGHDT and CDR2 YYEEEE. Trimming removed 6 bases from V and 6 bases from J, with 19 bases in between. This CDR3 comprises 14 residues. The chain's CDR3 is CASTLSLLAFEQYF. For the CDR3, the DNA is TGTGCCAGCACCTTAAGTCTGCTAGCTTTCGAGCAGTACTTC.

The V and J genes are TRBV4-3 and TRBJ2-2; D gene unclear. The V and J ends lost 0 bases and 6 bases respectively, with 8 bases between them. Germline V gene sequence: CDR1 LGHNA, CDR2 YSLEER. CDR3 length: 14 residues. Here the CDR3 DNA reads TGCGCCAGCAGCCAAGAGGTACAGTCCGGGGAGCTGTTTTTT. This encodes CASSQEVQSGELFF.

The V gene is TRBV19, the J gene TRBJ2-7; D not certain. With 4 bases removed from V and 2 bases from J, the gap between germline ends came to 12 bases. This CDR3 has 14 residues. CDR1 LNHDA and CDR2 SQIVND come from the germline V gene (reference sequence). The CDR3 spells CASSTIGRTYEQYF. Written as DNA, the CDR3 is TGTGCCAGTAGTACGATCGGCAGAACCTACGAGCAGTACTTC.

This rearrangement joins TRBV2 to TRBJ2-7; possible D gene TRBD2, 5 bases. Per germline, CDR1 SNHLY and CDR2 FYNNEI. This CDR3 has 12 amino acids. With 3 bases removed from V and 7 bases from J, the gap between germline ends came to 10 bases. This CDR3 is CASSDRSGEQYF. The CDR3 DNA sequence: TGTGCCAGCAGTGATCGGTCGGGGGAGCAGTACTTC.

This clone was counted a few times. The chain employs TRBV29-1 and TRBJ1-2; TRBD1 aligns across 8 bases. Germline V gene sequence: CDR1 SQVTM, CDR2 ANQGSEA. The ends lost 4 bases at V and 3 bases at J; junction bases unmatched: 4. The CDR3 contains 13 residues. CDR3 in amino acids: CSVGLDRDYGYTF. CDR3 coding DNA: TGCAGCGTTGGGTTGGACAGGGACTATGGCTACACCTTC.

This clone was picked up one time. The chain joins TRBV4-3 to TRBJ1-5, with TRBD1 matching over 8 bases. CDR3 length: 16 amino acids. In germline, CDR1 is LGHNA, CDR2 YSLEER. The junction had 7 bases not matched to a gene; V was cut back by 0 bases and J by 6 bases. CDR3 protein: CASSQDLARGPQPQHF. CDR3 DNA sequence: TGCGCCAGCAGCCAAGATCTGGCCAGGGGGCCTCAGCCCCAGCATTTT.

This chain connects TRBV29-1 to TRBJ1-1, with 8 bases fitting TRBD1. Unmatched junction bases numbered 5, after V lost 7 bases and J lost 1 base. The CDR3 runs to 13 residues. The V gene's germline CDR1 is SQVTM and CDR2 ANQGSEA. CDR3 DNA: TGCAGCGGATCAGACAGGGGGAACACTGAAGCTTTCTTT. Its protein is CSGSDRGNTEAFF.

The rearrangement links TRBV19 to TRBJ2-6; D is possibly TRBD2 (6 bases). The CDR3 covers 17 residues. Trimming took off 8 bases at V and 2 bases at J, with 19 bases between the two ends. CDR1 is LNHDA and CDR2 is SQIVND in the germline V gene (reference sequence). This CDR3 is CASSERVGATGANVLTF. The CDR3 DNA sequence: TGTGCCAGTTCCGAGCGGGTCGGGGCCACTGGGGCCAACGTCCTGACTTTC.

This chain joins TRBV10-1 and TRBJ2-7, with TRBD1 identical over 7 bases. There are 14 residues in the CDR3. The germline gives CDR1 WNHNN, CDR2 SYGVQD (reference sequence). V lost 3 bases and J lost 4; bases outside the gene matches: 6. CDR3 region: CASSDFGRGYEQYF. In DNA form, the CDR3 reads TGCGCCAGCAGTGATTTTGGCAGGGGGTACGAGCAGTACTTC.

The table lists this clone with a few counts. V is TRBV29-1 and J is TRBJ1-1; D remains unclear. The germline V and J ends were trimmed by 4 bases and 10 bases, with 25 bases remaining between them. The length of the CDR3 is 15 residues. Germline CDR1 and CDR2: SQVTM and ANQGSEA. The CDR3 region is CSVAPSVGRTSIAFF. The CDR3 DNA is TGCAGCGTTGCCCCTTCGGTAGGCCGAACCTCTATAGCTTTCTTT.

The J gene is TRBJ2-6, the V gene TRBV9, with D tentatively TRBD2 (5 bases). The CDR3 is made up of 16 amino acids. Germline V lookup: CDR1 SGDLS, CDR2 YYNGEE. Trimming removed 4 bases from V and 0 bases from J, with 11 bases in between. CDR3: CASSLGLNSGANVLTF. CDR3 nucleotide sequence: TGTGCCAGCAGCCTCGGACTCAACTCTGGGGCCAACGTCCTGACTTTC.

J is TRBJ1-1 and V is TRBV6-1; D call uncertain. The germline V gene encodes CDR1 MNHNS and CDR2 SASEGT. This CDR3 has 12 residues. The germline V and J ends were trimmed by 8 bases and 1 base, with 8 bases remaining between them. The CDR3 nucleotides are TGTGCCAGCGGACGGAGGAACACTGAAGCTTTCTTT. It codes for CASGRRNTEAFF.

V usage is TRBV29-1 and J usage is TRBJ2-3; no reliable D call. From germline, CDR1 is SQVTM and CDR2 ANQGSEA. CDR3 length: 13 residues. Trimming left V 3 bases short and J 3 bases short, with 10 bases between. CDR3 in amino acids: CSVDGLFTDTQYF. The DNA for the CDR3 is TGCAGCGTTGACGGCCTCTTTACAGATACGCAGTATTTT.

This rearrangement joins TRBV5-1 to TRBJ2-3; D may be TRBD2 (5 bases). There are 14 residues in the CDR3. Germline-derived CDR1 and CDR2 are SGHRS and YFSETQ. V gave up 1 base and J gave up 4 bases, with 10 bases separating them. The CDR3 spells CASSLSTGSDTQYF. The CDR3 nucleotides read TGCGCCAGCAGCTTGTCAACGGGGTCAGATACGCAGTATTTT.